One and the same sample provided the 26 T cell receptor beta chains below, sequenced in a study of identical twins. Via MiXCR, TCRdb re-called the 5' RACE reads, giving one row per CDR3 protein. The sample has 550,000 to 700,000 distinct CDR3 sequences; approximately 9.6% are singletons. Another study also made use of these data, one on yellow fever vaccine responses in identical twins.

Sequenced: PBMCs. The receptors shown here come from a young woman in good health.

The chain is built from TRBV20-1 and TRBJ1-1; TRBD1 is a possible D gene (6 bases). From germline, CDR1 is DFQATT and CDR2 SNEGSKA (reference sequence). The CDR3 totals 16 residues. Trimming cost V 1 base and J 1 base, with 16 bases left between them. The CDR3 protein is CSARGGGARWNTEAFF. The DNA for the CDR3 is TGCAGTGCTAGAGGCGGGGGGGCGCGTTGGAACACTGAAGCTTTCTTT.

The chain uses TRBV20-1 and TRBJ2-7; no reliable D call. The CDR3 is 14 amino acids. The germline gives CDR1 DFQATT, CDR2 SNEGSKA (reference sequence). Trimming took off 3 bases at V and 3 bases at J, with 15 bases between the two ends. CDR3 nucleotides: TGCAGTGCTAGGAAACTCAGGAACAGCTACGAGCAGTACTTC. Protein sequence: CSARKLRNSYEQYF.

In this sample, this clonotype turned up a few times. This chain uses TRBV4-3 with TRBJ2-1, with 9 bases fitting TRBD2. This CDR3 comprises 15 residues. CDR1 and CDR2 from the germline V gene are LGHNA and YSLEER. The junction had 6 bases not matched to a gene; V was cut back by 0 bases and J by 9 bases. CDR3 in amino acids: CASSQEGLAYGEQFF. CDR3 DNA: TGCGCCAGCAGCCAAGAGGGACTAGCTTACGGTGAGCAGTTCTTC.

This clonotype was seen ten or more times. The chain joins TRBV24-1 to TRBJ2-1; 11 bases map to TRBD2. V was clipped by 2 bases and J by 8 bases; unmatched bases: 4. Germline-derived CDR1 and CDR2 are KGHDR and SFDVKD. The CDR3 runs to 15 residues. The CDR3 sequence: CATSDYSGREDEQFF. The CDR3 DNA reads TGTGCCACCAGTGATTATAGCGGGAGGGAGGATGAGCAGTTCTTC.

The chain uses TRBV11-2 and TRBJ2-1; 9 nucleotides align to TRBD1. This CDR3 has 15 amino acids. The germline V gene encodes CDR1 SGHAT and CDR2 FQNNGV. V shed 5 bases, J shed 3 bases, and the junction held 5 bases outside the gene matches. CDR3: CASSMGQGLYNEQFF. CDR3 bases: TGTGCCAGCAGCATGGGACAGGGCCTCTACAATGAGCAGTTCTTC.

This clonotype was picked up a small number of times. The CDR3 sequence is CASSLELPGTGGTGELFF. Written as DNA, the CDR3 is TGTGCCAGCAGCTTAGAACTCCCCGGGACAGGGGGTACCGGGGAGCTGTTTTTT. The V and J genes are TRBV11-2 and TRBJ2-2; the match to TRBD1 covers 11 bases. The CDR3 has 18 amino acids. Trimming took 0 bases from V and 5 from J; bases not matched to a gene: 8. Germline V CDR1 and CDR2: SGHAT, FQNNGV.

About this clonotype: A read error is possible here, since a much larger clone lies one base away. The DNA of the CDR3 is TGTGCCAGGAGCTCTGATGGATACGGGGAGCTGTTTTTT. This translates into CARSSDGYGELFF. V usage is TRBV5-7 and J usage is TRBJ2-2; unclear D gene. TRBV5-7 counts as an open reading frame of uncertain function. The CDR3 loop spans 13 amino acids.

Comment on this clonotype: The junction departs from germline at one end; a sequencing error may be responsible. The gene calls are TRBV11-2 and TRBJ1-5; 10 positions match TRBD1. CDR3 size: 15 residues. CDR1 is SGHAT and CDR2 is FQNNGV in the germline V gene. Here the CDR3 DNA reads TGTGCCAGCAGCCTAGACAGGGGGCCCAATCAGCCCCAGCATTTT. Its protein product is CASSLDRGPNQPQHF.

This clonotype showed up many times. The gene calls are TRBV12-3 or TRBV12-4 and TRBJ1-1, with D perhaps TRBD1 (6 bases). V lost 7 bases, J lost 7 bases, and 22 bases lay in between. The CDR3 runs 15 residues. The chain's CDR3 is CASTRGPGADGEAFF. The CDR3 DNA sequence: TGTGCCAGCACCCGCGGTCCAGGGGCCGATGGTGAAGCTTTCTTT.

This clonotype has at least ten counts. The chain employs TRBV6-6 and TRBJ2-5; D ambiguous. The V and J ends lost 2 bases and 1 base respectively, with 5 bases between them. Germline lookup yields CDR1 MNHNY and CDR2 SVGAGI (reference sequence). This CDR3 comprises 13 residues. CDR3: CASSYLAQETQYF. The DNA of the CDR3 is TGTGCCAGCAGTTACCTGGCCCAAGAGACCCAGTACTTC.

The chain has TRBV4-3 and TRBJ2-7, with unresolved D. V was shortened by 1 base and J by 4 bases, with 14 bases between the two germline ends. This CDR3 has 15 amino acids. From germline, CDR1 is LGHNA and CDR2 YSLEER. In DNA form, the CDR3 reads TGCGCCAGCAGCCAAGGCGAGCGATTTATTTACGAGCAGTACTTC. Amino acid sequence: CASSQGERFIYEQYF.

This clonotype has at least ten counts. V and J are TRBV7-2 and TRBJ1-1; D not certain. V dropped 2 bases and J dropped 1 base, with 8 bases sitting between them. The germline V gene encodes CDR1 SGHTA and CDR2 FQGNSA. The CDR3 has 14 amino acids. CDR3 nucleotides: TGTGCCAGCAGCTTACTGATGGAGAACACTGAAGCTTTCTTT. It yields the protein CASSLLMENTEAFF.

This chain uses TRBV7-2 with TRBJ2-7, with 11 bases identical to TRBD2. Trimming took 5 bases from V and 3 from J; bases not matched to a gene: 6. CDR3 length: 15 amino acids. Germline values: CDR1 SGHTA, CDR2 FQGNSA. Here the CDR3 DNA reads TGTGCCAGCAGCCCTTTAGGACTAGCGGGCTACGAGCAGTACTTC. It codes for CASSPLGLAGYEQYF.

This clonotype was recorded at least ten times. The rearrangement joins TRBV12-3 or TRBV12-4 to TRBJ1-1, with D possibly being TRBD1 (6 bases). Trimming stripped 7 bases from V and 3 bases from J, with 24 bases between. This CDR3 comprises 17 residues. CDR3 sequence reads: CASTHHMGGVIDTEAFF. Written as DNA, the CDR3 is TGTGCCAGCACCCACCACATGGGGGGCGTGATCGACACTGAAGCTTTCTTT.

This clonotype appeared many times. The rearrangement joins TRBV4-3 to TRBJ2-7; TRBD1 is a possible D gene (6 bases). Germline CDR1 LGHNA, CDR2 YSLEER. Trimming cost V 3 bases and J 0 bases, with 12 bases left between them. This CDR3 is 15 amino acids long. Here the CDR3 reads CASSHHRDTSYEQYF. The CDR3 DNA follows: TGCGCCAGCAGCCACCACCGGGACACCTCCTACGAGCAGTACTTC.

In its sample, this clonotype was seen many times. Here the CDR3 reads CASSDTNYGYTF. The CDR3 bases are TGTGCCAGCAGTGACACTAACTATGGCTACACCTTC. This chain uses TRBV2 with TRBJ1-2, with D unresolved. This CDR3 is built from 12 residues. CDR1 is SNHLY, CDR2 FYNNEI, per germline. V was pared by 3 bases and J by 0 bases, with 2 bases between.

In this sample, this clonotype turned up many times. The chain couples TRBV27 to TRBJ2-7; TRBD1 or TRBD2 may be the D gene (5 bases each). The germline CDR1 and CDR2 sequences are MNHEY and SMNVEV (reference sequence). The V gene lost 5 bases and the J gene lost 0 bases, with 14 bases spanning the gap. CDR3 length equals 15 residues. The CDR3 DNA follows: TGTGCCAGCAGTCTAACCGGGACGCTCTCCTACGAGCAGTACTTC. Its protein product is CASSLTGTLSYEQYF.

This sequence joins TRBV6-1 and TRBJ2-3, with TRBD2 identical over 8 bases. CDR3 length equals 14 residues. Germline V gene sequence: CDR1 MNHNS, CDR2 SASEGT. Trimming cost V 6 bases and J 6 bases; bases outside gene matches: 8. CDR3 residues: CASRIGGAYDTQYF. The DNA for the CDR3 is TGTGCCAGCAGGATCGGGGGGGCATATGATACGCAGTATTTT.

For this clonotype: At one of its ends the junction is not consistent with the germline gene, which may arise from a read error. The CDR3 coding sequence is TGTGCTAGCAGACTGGGACCGACGGCCGTAGCGGGAGAGACCCAGTACTTC. Translated: CASRLGPTAVAGETQYF. The rearrangement uses TRBV7-7 and TRBJ2-5; 7 nucleotides line up with TRBD2. The CDR3 covers 17 residues. Germline lookup yields CDR1 SSHAT and CDR2 FNYEAQ (reference sequence).

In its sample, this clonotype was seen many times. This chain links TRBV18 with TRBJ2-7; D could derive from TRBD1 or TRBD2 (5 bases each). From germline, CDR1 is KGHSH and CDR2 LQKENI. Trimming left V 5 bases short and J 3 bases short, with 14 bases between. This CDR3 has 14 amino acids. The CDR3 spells CASSEGVGNYEQYF. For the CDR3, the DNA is TGTGCCAGCTCAGAAGGGGTCGGGAACTACGAGCAGTACTTC.

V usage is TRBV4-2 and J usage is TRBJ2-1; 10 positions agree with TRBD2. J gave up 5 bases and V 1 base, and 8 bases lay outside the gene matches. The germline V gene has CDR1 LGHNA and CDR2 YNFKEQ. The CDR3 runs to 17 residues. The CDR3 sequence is CASSQAPPLAGDNEQFF. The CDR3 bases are TGTGCCAGCAGCCAAGCACCCCCGCTAGCGGGGGACAATGAGCAGTTCTTC.

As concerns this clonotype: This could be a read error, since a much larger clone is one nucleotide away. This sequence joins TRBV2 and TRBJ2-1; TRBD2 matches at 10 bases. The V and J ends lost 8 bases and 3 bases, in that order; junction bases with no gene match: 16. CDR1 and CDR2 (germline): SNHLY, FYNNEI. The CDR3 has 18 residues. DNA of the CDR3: TGTGCCAGCTGTTTAATTCGTCTAGCGGGGGTGAACTACAATGAGCAGTTCTTC. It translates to CASCLIRLAGVNYNEQFF. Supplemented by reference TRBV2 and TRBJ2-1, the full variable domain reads EPEVTQTPSHQVTQMGQEVILRCVPISNHLYFYWYRQILGQKVEFLVSFYNNEISEKSEIFDDQFSVERPDGSNFTLKIRSTKLEDSAMYFCASCLIRLAGVNYNEQFFGPGTRLTVL.

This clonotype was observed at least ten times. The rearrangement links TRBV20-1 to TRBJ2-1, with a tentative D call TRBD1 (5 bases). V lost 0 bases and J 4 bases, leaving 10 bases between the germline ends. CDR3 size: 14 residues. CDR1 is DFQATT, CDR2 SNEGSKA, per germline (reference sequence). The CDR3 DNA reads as TGCAGTGCTAGAGACGGACAAACTTACAATGAGCAGTTCTTC. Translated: CSARDGQTYNEQFF.

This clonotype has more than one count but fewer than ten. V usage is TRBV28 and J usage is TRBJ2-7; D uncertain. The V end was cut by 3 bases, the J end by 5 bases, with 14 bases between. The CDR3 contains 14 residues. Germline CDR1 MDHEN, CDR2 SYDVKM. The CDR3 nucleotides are TGTGCCAGCAGTTTCGGCGGAAGGGTGCACGAGCAGTACTTC. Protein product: CASSFGGRVHEQYF. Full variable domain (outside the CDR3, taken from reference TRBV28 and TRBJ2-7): DVKVTQSSRYLVKRTGEKVFLECVQDMDHENMFWYRQDPGLGLRLIYFSYDVKMKEKGDIPEGYSVSREKKERFSLILESASTNQTSMYLCASSFGGRVHEQYFGPGTRLTVT.

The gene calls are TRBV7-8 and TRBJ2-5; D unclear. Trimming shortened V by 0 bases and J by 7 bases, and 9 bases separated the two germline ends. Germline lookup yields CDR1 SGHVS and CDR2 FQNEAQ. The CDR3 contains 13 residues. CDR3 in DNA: TGTGCCAGCAGCTTAGCAGTGGATGCGACCCAGTACTTC. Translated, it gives CASSLAVDATQYF.

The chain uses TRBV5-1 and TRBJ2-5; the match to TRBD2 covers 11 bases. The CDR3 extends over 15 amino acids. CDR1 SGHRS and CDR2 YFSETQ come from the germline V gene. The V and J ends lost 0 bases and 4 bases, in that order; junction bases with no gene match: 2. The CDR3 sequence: CASSLDGLAGETQYF. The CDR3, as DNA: TGCGCCAGCAGCTTGGATGGACTAGCGGGAGAGACCCAGTACTTC. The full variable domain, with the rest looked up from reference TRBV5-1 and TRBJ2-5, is KAGVTQTPRYLIKTRGQQVTLSCSPISGHRSVSWYQQTPGQGLQFLFEYFSETQRNKGNFPGRFSGRQFSNSRSEMNVSTLELGDSALYLCASSLDGLAGETQYFGPGTRLLVL.